This T cell receptor beta chain was sequenced for a study of radiation and T cells in renal cell carcinoma. Study background: Nephrectomy followed 15 Gy stereotactic body radiation by 4 weeks.

V shed 5 bases and J 8 bases; nucleotides not matched to a gene: 7. The germline V gene has CDR1 SGHTA and CDR2 FQGTGA. The CDR3 sequence is 14 residues long. TCRdb's copy holds only in-frame clones and misses some; the assay was immunoSEQ multiplex PCR. Counted here are over 60,000 clones, around 80% occurring once; the ten biggest clones make up roughly 7%. This sample's time point: blood 2 weeks post-SBRT. Treatment noted: 15 Gy SBRT to primary tumor, nephrectomy 4 weeks later. The tumor was a clear cell renal cell carcinoma. On this clone itself: Its antigen is currently unknown.

General study points: In blood, top tumor clones expanded by 2 weeks, shrinking by 4. Baseline intratumoral clonotype presence is unknown without pretreatment biopsies.

The V call is TRBV7-3, the J call TRBJ2-1; 9 bases line up with TRBD1. The clonotype was recovered from a man aged 60 to 75 with renal cell carcinoma. This material consisted of blood, taken from a patient whose treatment included radiotherapy and nephrectomy. In nucleotides, the CDR3 is TGTGCCAGCAGCCCAACGACAGGGGGGTATGAGCAGTTCTTC. Translation: CASSPTTGGYEQFF.